This T cell receptor (beta chain) derives from a study of T cells in Graves' hyperthyroidism and ophthalmopathy. The overall study: Blood from the periphery was taken at initial diagnosis, before any treatment.

Comments on this clonotype: Antigen: not known.

V lost 5 bases and J lost 10; bases outside the gene matches: 4. The CDR3 spans 12 residues. CDR1 is SNHLY, CDR2 FYNNEI, per germline. Regarding the study as a whole: Most thyroid-expanded clonotypes above 0.001 were also found in blood.

Hyperthyroidism had been newly diagnosed in patients aged 18 to 65, and its duration was under 2 months. TCR beta CDR3 region amplification was performed from RNA transcripts. Primed by the HTBI set, a first-round RT-PCR was run on the TCR CDR3. TCRdb re-analysed the multiplex PCR reads in MiXCR, keeping a single row per CDR3 protein. Of under 200,000 distinct CDR3 sequences in the sample, just under 9.5% were seen once. The specimen was blood. The V call is TRBV2, the J call TRBJ2-1, with 8 nucleotides matching TRBD2. The TCR comes from a woman aged 18-29 years with Graves' hyperthyroidism that later progressed to Graves' ophthalmopathy. The CDR3 coding sequence is TGTGCCAGCAGTCTCGCTAGCGGGGAGCAGTTCTTC. Encoded protein: CASSLASGEQFF.